The 9 T cell receptor beta chains listed next were all sequenced from one sample in a study of T cell responses to AZD1222 COVID-19 vaccine. Assay used: immunoSEQ multiplex PCR; TCRdb lists only in-frame clones, some missing. The sample has under 140,000 clones, around 81% seen once. The specimen comprised peripheral blood, sampled on day 0 of AZD1222 vaccination. The receptors originated from an adult in good health.

This rearrangement joins TRBV7-3 to TRBJ2-5, with TRBD2 matching over 13 bases. The CDR3 has 18 amino acids. Germline V gives CDR1 SGHTA, CDR2 FQGTGA. The trim removed 1 base at V and 3 bases at J, leaving 8 bases unmatched. The CDR3 bases are TGTGCCAGCAGCTTAAAGCCCAGACTAGCGGGGGGCGAAGAGACCCAGTACTTC. This encodes CASSLKPRLAGGEETQYF.

V usage is TRBV28 and J usage is TRBJ2-6; 7 bases align to TRBD1. CDR1 is MDHEN and CDR2 is SYDVKM in the germline V gene. CDR3 length: 17 amino acids. The trim removed 4 bases at V and 1 base at J, leaving 7 bases unmatched. The CDR3 region has the DNA TGTGCCAGCAGTTACACAGGGGTCCGTTCTGGGGCCAACGTCCTGACTTTC. Translation: CASSYTGVRSGANVLTF. Full variable domain (outside the CDR3, taken from reference TRBV28 and TRBJ2-6): DVKVTQSSRYLVKRTGEKVFLECVQDMDHENMFWYRQDPGLGLRLIYFSYDVKMKEKGDIPEGYSVSREKKERFSLILESASTNQTSMYLCASSYTGVRSGANVLTFGAGSRLTVL.

The rearrangement links TRBV3-1 (or the pseudogene TRBV3-2) to TRBJ1-1; D call uncertain. Germline CDR1 and CDR2: LGHDT and YNNKEL (reference sequence). Trimming removed 0 bases from V and 1 base from J, with 3 bases in between. The CDR3 is 13 residues long. CDR3 bases: TGTGCCAGCAGCCAAGACAGGAACACTGAAGCTTTCTTT. It codes for CASSQDRNTEAFF.

The chain carries TRBV7-8 and TRBJ2-2, with TRBD2 identical over 8 bases. The CDR3 runs to 15 residues. From germline, CDR1 is SGHVS and CDR2 FQNEAQ. Unmatched junction bases numbered 8, after V lost 5 bases and J lost 6 bases. CDR3 region: CASSHKREWAGELFF. CDR3 DNA: TGTGCCAGCAGCCACAAGCGGGAGTGGGCCGGGGAGCTGTTTTTT.

V and J are TRBV18 and TRBJ1-2; 9 bases align to TRBD1. Germline lookup yields CDR1 KGHSH and CDR2 LQKENI. V was clipped by 4 bases and J by 8 bases; unmatched bases: 14. CDR3 length: 16 amino acids. CDR3 nucleotide sequence: TGTGCCAGCTCACAACAAGCCGGGACAGGGCAAGGCGGCTACACCTTC. Translated: CASSQQAGTGQGGYTF.

This chain joins TRBV5-1 and TRBJ1-6; 7 bases agree with TRBD1. Germline V lookup: CDR1 SGHRS, CDR2 YFSETQ. There are 15 residues in the CDR3. Unmatched junction bases numbered 3, after V lost 1 base and J lost 5 bases. CDR3 in amino acids: CASSLNRGHNSPLHF. CDR3 nucleotides: TGCGCCAGCAGCTTGAACAGGGGTCATAATTCACCCCTCCACTTT.

This chain links TRBV28 with TRBJ2-1, with TRBD1 as a possible D gene (6 bases). V was clipped by 11 bases and J by 3 bases, with 14 bases between them. Germline values: CDR1 MDHEN, CDR2 SYDVKM. This CDR3 is 13 amino acids long. CDR3 nucleotide sequence: TGTGCCTCGGACAGCTCGAACTACAATGAGCAGTTCTTC. Amino acid sequence: CASDSSNYNEQFF.

Points on this clone: The sample carries other DNA sequences with the same CDR3. The chain uses TRBV14 and TRBJ2-6; D gene uncertain. Germline values: CDR1 SGHDN, CDR2 FVKESK. The V gene lost 1 base and the J gene lost 0 bases, with 7 bases spanning the gap. CDR3 length: 16 residues. In DNA, the CDR3 is TGTGCCAGCAGCCAAGGAGGTTACTCTGGGGCCAACGTCCTGACTTTC. This gives the protein CASSQGGYSGANVLTF.

This clone has a single count. This CDR3 is CASSSGTGNDEQYF. DNA of the CDR3: TGTGCCAGCAGTTCCGGGACAGGGAACGACGAGCAGTACTTC. This chain uses TRBV28 with TRBJ2-7, with 9 bases fitting TRBD1. The trim removed 4 bases at V and 5 bases at J, leaving 6 bases unmatched. The CDR3 is made up of 14 amino acids. The germline V gene encodes CDR1 MDHEN and CDR2 SYDVKM.